Listed below are T cell receptor beta chains from one sample, sequenced in a study of immune evolution from preneoplasia to lung adenocarcinoma. The assay was immunoSEQ multiplex PCR, and TCRdb's table has in-frame clones only and misses some. The sample includes roughly 4,400 clones, over 70% seen only once; the top ten take 8.5% to 10%. Sequencing used FFPE minimally invasive lung adenocarcinoma tissue. These receptors all come from a person aged 55 to 79 with lung adenocarcinoma. CDR3s leave out the opening cysteine and the closing phenylalanine or tryptophan.

TRBV5-1 | ASRDTSSYNEQF
TRBV27 | ASSALGGLNYGYT
TRBV29-1 | SVEGRDDEKLF
TRBV14 | ASSQDLGEWETQY
TRBV29-1 | SVGGAGGYT
TRBV19 | ASSMVLGDTGELF
TRBV5-4 | ASSLGTDRGAQY
TRBV7-3 | ASSPNPLAGVYEQY
TRBV11-2 | ASSPLWDYGEQY
TRBV7-7 | ASSLEGTSEPTSTDTQY
TRBV5-1 | ASKRSTVNEKLF
TRBV30 | ALDLAGGHTQY
TRBV29-1 | SVLTESMNTEAF
TRBV7-2 | ASGVGGSGNTIY
TRBV25-1 | ASSDGWGSYT
TRBV5-1 | ASSSLAGASDTQY
TRBV7-3 | ASSKSGERTEAF
TRBV2 | ASSERLAGDPNL
TRBV5-1 | ASSLGGTKEETQY
TRBV6-1 | ASSDAGPWSSPLH
TRBV7-2 | ASSLVGNTEAF
TRBV5-1 | ASSWGAKETQY
TRBV9 | ASSVLGDSSGNTIY
TRBV27 | ASRSGLAINTGELF
TRBV6-1 | ASSPDTGELF
TRBV2 | ASSVGYSRIYEQY
TRBV11-2 | ASSSFGPLGSYEQY